The 2 T cell receptor beta chains presented below share a single source sample, sequenced in a study of PD-1 blockade in classical Hodgkin lymphoma. Following autologous stem cell transplantation, relapse occurred in every patient, and exposure to brentuximab vedotin varied. Data came from immunoSEQ multiplex PCR; TCRdb stores just in-frame clones and leaves some out. The table records about 97,000 clones, 65% to 85% of them present only once. This sample comprised peripheral blood mononuclear cells (PBMCs), obtained at baseline. The receptors stem from a human donor with classical Hodgkin lymphoma.

The chain combines TRBV5-1 with TRBJ2-5; 11 bases align to TRBD2. Germline assignment: CDR1 SGHRS and CDR2 YFSETQ. The length of the CDR3 is 15 residues. With V trimmed by 3 bases and J by 7 bases, 8 bases remained unmatched. DNA of the CDR3: TGCGCCAGCAGCTCCGTTGGGACTAGCGGTGCGACCCAGTACTTC. As protein: CASSSVGTSGATQYF.

The chain uses TRBV6-1 and TRBJ2-3; 9 bases match TRBD2. CDR1 and CDR2 from the germline V gene are MNHNS and SASEGT. The CDR3 covers 17 residues. Trimming took 0 bases from V and 6 from J; bases not matched to a gene: 10. The CDR3 region has the DNA TGTGCCAGCAGTGAAGCGCTCGGAGTTACTAGCGGGGATACGCAGTATTTT. Its protein is CASSEALGVTSGDTQYF.